Listed below are T cell receptor beta chains from one sample, sequenced in a study of blood T cell repertoires in COVID-19. This table comes from immunoSEQ multiplex PCR, and its TCRdb copy is limited to in-frame clones, with some not included. The table includes about 280,000 clones, around 85% detected once. Sequenced material: peripheral blood. The receptor source for this set is a woman under 40 who had recovered from COVID-19. Each CDR3 is given without its conserved first and last residue.

>TRBV21-1
ASSILQGADQPQH
>TRBV5-4
ASLGTGGREQY
>TRBV19
ASSISNGYNEQF
>TRBV6-2/TRBV6-3
ASSPDRGHSNQPQH
>TRBV28
ASSGSRAGDNEAF
>TRBV4-1
ASSQRLSTRDYGYT
>TRBV7-2
ASSSDRDHTQY
>TRBV3-1/TRBV3-2
ASSQQQRDITYGYT
>TRBV7-2
ASSSRTGLRNTIY
>TRBV12-3/TRBV12-4
ASLLGLDYGYT
>TRBV19
ASRRERGAPYGYT
>TRBV6-5
ASSRGTENTEAF
>TRBV25-1
ASSVLAEGAYEQY
>TRBV5-8
ASSLAGGALIGYT
>TRBV19
ASSHVVASDYNEQF
>TRBV6-5
ASSSRDRMTPPEAF
>TRBV27
ASGAGGPREQY
>TRBV7-2
ASKPLAGSTDTQY
>TRBV30
AWGSGVFSNQPQH
>TRBV2
ASSGEGGETQY
>TRBV30
AWTRTGANEQY
>TRBV5-4
ASSLRGSDTQY
>TRBV11-2
ASSFGQGTYEQY
>TRBV28
ASSFHPGQSHSPLH
>TRBV5-5
ASSPGDVVSPLH
>TRBV11-2
ASSSSPGQGDELGGYT
>TRBV19
ASSLQRNTIY
>TRBV10-1
ASSEGTGSTRNTIY